The 22 T cell receptor beta chains below were found in one sample sequenced in a study of cytomegalovirus exposure and HLA in healthy donors. Vbeta (60) and Jbeta (13) primers were used in the PCR. This table comes from immunoSEQ multiplex PCR, and its TCRdb copy is limited to in-frame clones, with some not included. Seen here are around 170,000 clones, more than 75% observed once, and the top ten hold about 1.5%. Sequenced sample: PBMCs. The receptors here all came from a male donor in good health and CMV-seronegative.

The J gene is TRBJ2-4, the V gene TRBV5-4; weak D call: TRBD1 (5 bases). The CDR3 runs to 14 residues. CDR1 SGHNT and CDR2 YYREEE come from the germline V gene (reference sequence). V was cut by 3 bases and J by 2 bases, with 9 bases left in between. CDR3 residues: CASSSQGSKNIQYF. The CDR3 region has the DNA TGTGCCAGCAGCTCCCAGGGCTCCAAAAACATTCAGTACTTC.

The V and J genes are TRBV4-2 and TRBJ1-1; tentatively, D is TRBD1 (6 bases). Per germline, CDR1 LGHNA and CDR2 YNFKEQ. V gave up 0 bases and J gave up 1 base, with 9 bases separating them. This CDR3 has 15 amino acids. The CDR3 DNA follows: TGTGCCAGCAGCCAAGAAGGCAGGGGGAACACTGAAGCTTTCTTT. It specifies CASSQEGRGNTEAFF.

V is TRBV6-1 and J is TRBJ2-7; perhaps TRBD1 as D (6 bases). CDR1 and CDR2 from the germline V gene are MNHNS and SASEGT. Trimming took 6 bases from V and 5 from J, leaving 14 bases between them. There are 13 residues in the CDR3. The CDR3 DNA is TGTGCCAGCAGAGTGGCAGGGGCGGACGAGCAGTACTTC. Its protein is CASRVAGADEQYF.

The chain carries TRBV5-6 and TRBJ2-5; 7 bases are a match to TRBD1. The J segment lost 4 bases and the V segment lost 0 bases, leaving 6 bases of the junction unmatched. Germline assignment: CDR1 SGHDT and CDR2 YYEEEE. CDR3 length: 15 residues. The CDR3 nucleotides read TGTGCCAGCAGCTTGGCGAAGGGGGCCGGAGAGACCCAGTACTTC. Translation gives CASSLAKGAGETQYF.

V usage is TRBV7-2 and J usage is TRBJ2-7; no clear D. Germline CDR1 is SGHTA and CDR2 is FQGNSA. The V end was cut by 2 bases, the J end by 3 bases, with 17 bases between. The CDR3 spans 16 residues. The CDR3 DNA reads TGTGCCAGCAGCTTAAACTTGTCTCCTCCCGTCTACGAGCAGTACTTC. It specifies CASSLNLSPPVYEQYF.

This CDR3 is CASRLSGAYTDTQYF. As DNA, the CDR3 is TGTGCCAGCAGACTTAGCGGGGCCTACACAGATACGCAGTATTTT. The chain carries TRBV2 and TRBJ2-3; 8 bases agree with TRBD2. Unmatched junction bases numbered 7, after V lost 6 bases and J lost 2 bases. The germline V gene has CDR1 SNHLY and CDR2 FYNNEI. The CDR3 is 15 amino acids.

The table lists this clone with a few counts. The V call is TRBV6-1, the J call TRBJ1-5, with a tentative D call TRBD1 (5 bases). The CDR3 spans 15 residues. The germline CDR1 and CDR2 sequences are MNHNS and SASEGT. Trimming shortened V by 4 bases and J by 4 bases, and 14 bases separated the two germline ends. CDR3 DNA sequence: TGTGCCAGCAGTGCCCAACAGGAACCTAATCAGCCCCAGCATTTT. This translates into CASSAQQEPNQPQHF.

DNA for the CDR3: TGTGCCAGCAGCGTGGGGGACGGGAGTTACTATGGCTACACCTTC. Protein: CASSVGDGSYYGYTF. This chain uses TRBV5-4 with TRBJ1-2; D possibly corresponds to TRBD1 (5 bases). Germline CDR1 SGHNT, CDR2 YYREEE (reference sequence). This CDR3 is built from 15 residues. V was clipped by 4 bases and J by 3 bases, with 16 bases between them.

As concerns this clone: This sample also contains other DNA sequences that code for the same CDR3. CDR3 coding DNA: TGTGCCAGCAGCTTGGAGGCGGTTAGCTCCTACAATGAGCAGTTCTTC. Translated, it gives CASSLEAVSSYNEQFF. The rearrangement uses TRBV5-6 and TRBJ2-1; D remains ambiguous. This CDR3 spans 16 amino acids. V dropped 0 bases and J dropped 0 bases, with 10 bases sitting between them. The germline CDR1 and CDR2 sequences are SGHDT and YYEEEE. The full variable domain, in which reference TRBV5-6 and TRBJ2-1 provide the parts outside the CDR3, is DAGVTQSPTHLIKTRGQQVTLRCSPKSGHDTVSWYQQALGQGPQFIFQYYEEEERQRGNFPDRFSGHQFPNYSSELNVNALLLGDSALYLCASSLEAVSSYNEQFFGPGTRLTVL.

There are a few counts of this clone. The chain joins TRBV6-1 to TRBJ1-1; D perhaps matches TRBD1 (5 bases). This CDR3 spans 14 amino acids. The germline V and J ends were trimmed by 7 bases and 1 base, with 13 bases remaining between them. CDR1 and CDR2 from the germline V gene are MNHNS and SASEGT. As DNA, the CDR3 is TGTGCCAGCACCCCCCGGACATCGAACACTGAAGCTTTCTTT. Protein product: CASTPRTSNTEAFF.

The CDR3 reads CASRPTGGEETQYF. As DNA, the CDR3 is TGTGCCAGCAGGCCAACAGGGGGCGAAGAGACCCAGTACTTC. This chain uses TRBV6-5 with TRBJ2-5; 9 positions agree with TRBD1. The J segment lost 3 bases and the V segment lost 6 bases, leaving 5 bases of the junction unmatched. From germline, CDR1 is MNHEY and CDR2 SVGAGI. The CDR3 loop spans 14 amino acids.

The DNA for the CDR3 is TGTGCCAGCAGCACGGGGGGGAACGGCTACACCTTC. Protein product: CASSTGGNGYTF. This rearrangement joins TRBV5-4 to TRBJ1-2; D possibly corresponds to TRBD1 (5 bases). Germline CDR1 SGHNT, CDR2 YYREEE (reference sequence). V was trimmed by 4 bases and J by 8 bases, leaving 12 bases between them. The CDR3 spans 12 residues. Drawing the rest from reference TRBV5-4 and TRBJ1-2, the complete variable domain is ETGVTQSPTHLIKTRGQQVTLRCSSQSGHNTVSWYQQALGQGPQFIFQYYREEENGRGNFPPRFSGLQFPNYSSELNVNALELDDSALYLCASSTGGNGYTFGSGTRLTVV.

This chain connects TRBV19 to TRBJ1-2; D not certain. The CDR3 has 13 residues. Looked up from germline, CDR1 is LNHDA and CDR2 is SQIVND (reference sequence). Trimming pared 4 bases from V and 0 bases from J, leaving 6 bases between. CDR3 protein: CASSTPPNYGYTF. CDR3 DNA sequence: TGTGCCAGTAGTACCCCTCCTAACTATGGCTACACCTTC.

This clone occurred once. The chain joins TRBV7-5 to TRBJ1-5; the table's D call, TRBD1, was not checked against the DNA. TRBV7-5 is annotated as a pseudogene. There are 15 residues in the CDR3. The CDR3, as DNA: TGTGCCAGGAGACAGGGGGCCGGTGGGCGGCAGCCCCAGCATTTT. Its translation: CARRQGAGGRQPQHF.

The CDR3 DNA reads as TGTGCCAGCAGTTTAGAACAAGCGGGCCACACCGGGGAGCTGTTTTTT. It translates to CASSLEQAGHTGELFF. V usage is TRBV28 and J usage is TRBJ2-2; a possible D gene is TRBD2 (6 bases). This CDR3 has 16 amino acids. V lost 2 bases, J lost 3 bases, and 13 bases lay in between. In germline, CDR1 is MDHEN, CDR2 SYDVKM.

The rearrangement links TRBV6-5 to TRBJ1-2; D possibly corresponds to TRBD1 (6 bases). Trimming took off 6 bases at V and 4 bases at J, with 15 bases between the two ends. CDR1 and CDR2 from the germline V gene are MNHEY and SVGAGI. The CDR3 spans 14 residues. This chain's CDR3 is CASRPDSLTYGYTF. The DNA for the CDR3 is TGTGCCAGCAGACCGGACAGTTTAACCTATGGCTACACCTTC.

This rearrangement joins TRBV7-3 to TRBJ2-1; possible D gene TRBD2, 6 bases. V dropped 4 bases and J dropped 7 bases, with 11 bases sitting between them. Germline V gene lookup returns CDR1 SGHTA and CDR2 FQGTGA. The CDR3 contains 13 residues. CDR3 residues: CASSSGLTNEQFF. CDR3 DNA sequence: TGTGCCAGCAGCTCGGGACTGACTAATGAGCAGTTCTTC.

The CDR3 DNA sequence: TGTGCCAGCAGCCCAATCGTCGCCTCTTCCTACGAGCAGTACTTC. Amino acid sequence: CASSPIVASSYEQYF. This rearrangement joins TRBV7-9 to TRBJ2-5; no definite D call. The DNA end lines up better with TRBJ2-7; the J call may be wrong. Germline CDR1 and CDR2: SEHNR and FQNEAQ (reference sequence). The CDR3 is made up of 15 amino acids.

The chain recombines TRBV18 with TRBJ1-1; a weak D match, TRBD1 (5 bases). The germline V gene encodes CDR1 KGHSH and CDR2 LQKENI. The CDR3 extends over 13 amino acids. Trimming shortened V by 6 bases and J by 7 bases, and 15 bases separated the two germline ends. DNA of the CDR3: TGTGCCAGCTCTTTGACAGAAAAGGGTGAAGCTTTCTTT. Translating it yields CASSLTEKGEAFF. Complete variable domain (other parts from reference TRBV18 and TRBJ1-1): NAGVMQNPRHLVRRRGQEARLRCSPMKGHSHVYWYRQLPEEGLKFMVYLQKENIIDESGMPKERFSAEFPKEGPSILRIQQVVRGDSAAYFCASSLTEKGEAFFGQGTRLTVV.

The gene calls are TRBV30 and TRBJ2-5; 11 bases match TRBD1. The J segment lost 5 bases and the V segment lost 2 bases, leaving 7 bases of the junction unmatched. Germline-derived CDR1 and CDR2 are GTSNPN and SVGIG (reference sequence). The CDR3 totals 15 residues. The CDR3: CAWSTRTGGSETQYF. CDR3 nucleotides: TGTGCCTGGAGTACCCGGACAGGGGGCTCGGAGACCCAGTACTTC.

The V call is TRBV6-5, the J call TRBJ2-1; D unresolved. Trimming stripped 4 bases from V and 5 bases from J, with 6 bases between. Germline CDR1 and CDR2: MNHEY and SVGAGI. This CDR3 has 12 amino acids. The CDR3 spells CASSSPDNEQFF. CDR3 DNA: TGTGCCAGCAGTTCGCCGGACAATGAGCAGTTCTTC.

In regard to this clone: Other DNA sequences within the sample encode an identical CDR3. In DNA, the CDR3 is TGTGCCAGCAGCTCACAGGGGACTGAAGCTTTCTTT. It is translated as CASSSQGTEAFF. The chain links TRBV7-3 to TRBJ1-1, with 7 positions matching TRBD1. V was clipped by 4 bases and J by 5 bases; unmatched bases: 1. This CDR3 is 12 amino acids long. The germline gives CDR1 SGHTA, CDR2 FQGTGA.